This record concerns one T cell receptor beta chain sequence. The sample is drawn from a study of CD8 T cells in Susac syndrome. CD8+ and CD4+ blood T cells underwent TCR beta sequencing. Control patients had untreated stable or active relapsing-remitting multiple sclerosis by revised McDonald criteria. With random hexamers, about 0.45 to 1 ug RNA was reverse transcribed. With immunoSEQ multiplex PCR, TCR beta CDR3 was amplified across 54 Vbeta and 13 Jbeta. TCRdb recomputed calls from the immunoSEQ multiplex PCR reads with MiXCR, one row per CDR3 protein. The sample lists approximately 270,000 distinct CDR3 sequences, over 85% occurring once. The source material was CD4+ T cells from PBMCs. The TCR originated in a human donor with multiple sclerosis.

The chain's CDR3 is CASSLGAGKPYEQYF. The CDR3 nucleotides are TGTGCCAGCAGCTTAGGGGCAGGCAAACCCTACGAGCAGTACTTC. The chain joins TRBV7-9 to TRBJ2-7; D is uncertain. The CDR3 loop spans 15 amino acids. V was clipped by 1 base and J by 2 bases, with 12 bases between them. The germline V gene has CDR1 SEHNR and CDR2 FQNEAQ (reference sequence).